This T cell receptor beta chain was identified during a study of early T cells in non-severe SARS-CoV-2 infection. This clonotype was detected many times. Unique molecular identifiers were affixed to single, distinct cDNA molecules. TCRdb reprocessed the 5' RACE reads with MiXCR, giving one entry per CDR3 protein. There are tens of thousands of distinct CDR3 sequences in the sample; 5% to 7% occur only once, and 20% to 25% lies in the top ten. The V gene's germline CDR1 is SGHAT and CDR2 FQNNGV. This CDR3 is built from 16 residues. V lost 7 bases to trimming and J lost 1 base, with 17 bases between them.

Sequences were obtained from whole blood. The chain couples TRBV11-2 to TRBJ2-1, with D perhaps TRBD2 (6 bases). The receptor was isolated from an adult who was a healthcare worker with PCR-confirmed SARS-CoV-2 infection or an uninfected control (not recorded which). CDR3 residues: CASTEADGRSYNEQFF. CDR3 sequence (DNA): TGTGCCAGCACCGAGGCCGACGGGAGATCCTACAATGAGCAGTTCTTC. Variable domain in full (rest from reference TRBV11-2 and TRBJ2-1): EAGVAQSPRYKIIEKRQSVAFWCNPISGHATLYWYQQILGQGPKLLIQFQNNGVVDDSQLPKDRFSAERLKGVDSTLKIQPAKLEDSAVYLCASTEADGRSYNEQFFGPGTRLTVL.